This TCR beta chain is from a study of cytomegalovirus exposure and HLA in healthy donors. Findings and limits, study-wide: For most TCR beta V segments, an earlier analysis put the productive rate at about 87% or about 30% of the time. Among the CMV-associated chains, three were confirmed in vitro as specific for CMV antigens. Around 18,000 TCR beta sequences were associated with HLA alleles at 0.05 false discovery rate in a later analysis. TCR beta chains numbering some 160 were designated cytomegalovirus-associated.

The germline V gene has CDR1 SGHNT and CDR2 YENEEA. This CDR3 is 15 amino acids long. J lost 10 bases, V lost 1 base, and 10 bases had no gene match. Note on this clone: What it binds is not known.

The primer mix had 60 Vbeta and 13 Jbeta primers. Profiling relied on immunoSEQ multiplex PCR, and the TCRdb table lists in-frame clones only, not all of them. Among over 100,000 clones, approximately 70% were seen once, and the ten largest hold roughly 8.7%. The V and J genes are TRBV11-3 and TRBJ2-1; 7 bases line up with TRBD2. The receptor comes from a man aged 25 to 40 in good health and CMV-seropositive. Sequenced input: PBMCs. DNA for the CDR3: TGTGCCAGCAGCTTAGGTTCGGGAGGAGGTCGCGAGCAGTTCTTC. Protein product: CASSLGSGGGREQFF.